This T cell receptor (beta chain) was captured in a study of blood T cell repertoires in COVID-19. Across the whole study: PBMCs, B-cell-depleted T cells, or T cells provided the cDNA or gDNA that made up the material.

The table came from immunoSEQ multiplex PCR; TCRdb's copy has only in-frame clones and leaves some out. Of about 380,000 clones listed, roughly 90% are singletons. V was clipped by 5 bases and J by 9 bases; unmatched bases: 5. CDR1 is MNHEY and CDR2 is SMNVEV in the germline V gene (reference sequence). The length of the CDR3 is 14 residues. Input material: peripheral blood. V gene TRBV27 combines with J gene TRBJ1-6; 9 positions match TRBD1. This TCR derives from a man aged 40-50 years with acute or convalescent COVID-19. CDR3 protein: CASSPQGAASPLHF. The CDR3 region has the DNA TGTGCCAGCAGTCCACAGGGGGCAGCTTCACCCCTCCACTTT.